One and the same sample provided the 24 T cell receptor beta chains below, sequenced in a study of cytotoxic CD8 clonotypes in ibrutinib-treated CLL. Clones were sequenced by immunoSEQ multiplex PCR, and TCRdb holds only the in-frame ones, with some missing. The repertoire has 130,000 or so clones, 79% of them found once; the top ten carry roughly 12%. Source: PBMCs, taken after 12 months of ibrutinib treatment. Receptor source: a human donor with chronic lymphocytic leukemia.

The sample holds a few counts of this clone. The chain links TRBV18 to TRBJ2-7, with TRBD1 matching 7 bases. This CDR3 is 14 amino acids long. V was clipped by 3 bases and J by 5 bases; unmatched bases: 7. The germline V gene encodes CDR1 KGHSH and CDR2 LQKENI. The CDR3 DNA follows: TGTGCCAGCTCACCGGGACAGTCTCACGACGAGCAGTACTTC. Protein: CASSPGQSHDEQYF.

V gene TRBV4-2 combines with J gene TRBJ1-3; 9 bases match TRBD1. CDR3 size: 15 residues. Per germline, CDR1 LGHNA and CDR2 YNFKEQ. V lost 4 bases and J lost 3; bases outside the gene matches: 4. The CDR3 reads CASSRRDRDGNTIYF. The CDR3, as DNA: TGTGCCAGCAGCCGCCGGGACAGGGATGGAAACACCATATATTTT.

This rearrangement joins TRBV9 to TRBJ2-7; 14 bases match TRBD2. Germline lookup yields CDR1 SGDLS and CDR2 YYNGEE. The CDR3 contains 15 residues. Trimming removed 3 bases from V and 4 bases from J; junction bases left unmatched: 3. The CDR3 is CASSGLAGGMYEQYF. CDR3 DNA: TGTGCCAGCAGCGGACTAGCGGGAGGGATGTACGAGCAGTACTTC.

The table lists this clone with a count of one. The same CDR3 is also encoded by other DNA sequences in this sample. J is TRBJ2-1 and V is TRBV9, with D unresolved. This CDR3 has 15 amino acids. Germline CDR1 SGDLS, CDR2 YYNGEE. The ends were cut back, 0 bases at V and 3 bases at J, with 10 bases in the middle. The CDR3 coding sequence is TGTGCCAGCAGCGTAGGAGGAGCCAGCTACAATGAGCAGTTCTTC. It encodes CASSVGGASYNEQFF.

V usage is TRBV9 and J usage is TRBJ1-1; D gene uncertain. The CDR3 length is 14 residues. Per the germline V gene, CDR1 is SGDLS and CDR2 is YYNGEE. V gave up 2 bases and J gave up 0 bases, with 8 bases separating them. The CDR3 DNA reads TGTGCCAGCAGCGTCTACGTAATGAACACTGAAGCTTTCTTT. As protein: CASSVYVMNTEAFF.

V is TRBV30 and J is TRBJ2-7; possibly TRBD1 for D (7 bases). V was pared by 0 bases and J by 0 bases, with 12 bases between. The CDR3 consists of 15 residues. Germline loops: CDR1 GTSNPN, CDR2 SVGIG (reference sequence). CDR3 sequence: CAWSVRGTVSYEQYF. Written as DNA, the CDR3 is TGTGCCTGGAGTGTACGGGGGACAGTCTCCTACGAGCAGTACTTC.

This clone is a singleton in its sample. This chain links TRBV27 with TRBJ2-3; no definite D call. The CDR3 consists of 13 residues. Trimming stripped 3 bases from V and 1 base from J, with 5 bases between. Germline values: CDR1 MNHEY, CDR2 SMNVEV (reference sequence). The CDR3 spells CASSFPGTDTQYF. CDR3 coding DNA: TGTGCCAGCAGTTTCCCCGGCACAGATACGCAGTATTTT.

The CDR3 DNA is TGTGCCAGCGTCTTAGGCCAGGGATGGACTGAAGCTTTCTTT. Residues: CASVLGQGWTEAFF. The chain has TRBV6-5 and TRBJ1-1; tentative D call: TRBD1 (5 bases). CDR1 and CDR2 from the germline V gene are MNHEY and SVGAGI. The CDR3 spans 14 residues. Trimming cost V 8 bases and J 5 bases, with 18 bases left between them.

The chain joins TRBV9 to TRBJ2-1; TRBD2 matches 9 bases. The CDR3 is 17 amino acids. Germline lookup yields CDR1 SGDLS and CDR2 YYNGEE. The junction had 11 bases not matched to a gene; V was cut back by 3 bases and J by 4 bases. CDR3 in DNA: TGTGCCAGCAGCGGCAAATCCGGGACTAGCCAGTACAATGAGCAGTTCTTC. Encoded protein: CASSGKSGTSQYNEQFF.

V is TRBV28 and J is TRBJ1-5; D gene ambiguous. CDR1 is MDHEN and CDR2 is SYDVKM in the germline V gene. This CDR3 comprises 13 residues. Trimming left V 7 bases short and J 9 bases short, with 16 bases between. The DNA for the CDR3 is TGTGCCAGCACCCAAGGGCCGGCTATGCCCCAGCATTTT. It encodes CASTQGPAMPQHF.

A few counts support this clone. The chain uses TRBV19 and TRBJ2-1, with a possible D match to TRBD2 (6 bases). The CDR3 is 15 amino acids. With 3 bases removed from V and 4 bases from J, the gap between germline ends came to 13 bases. CDR1 LNHDA and CDR2 SQIVND come from the germline V gene (reference sequence). In nucleotides, the CDR3 is TGTGCCAGTAGTATGATAGCGGAGGAGTACAATGAGCAGTTCTTC. It codes for CASSMIAEEYNEQFF.

The gene calls are TRBV7-9 and TRBJ2-7, with TRBD2 matching over 8 bases. CDR3 length equals 18 residues. The V and J ends lost 4 bases and 2 bases, in that order; junction bases with no gene match: 16. Germline V gene sequence: CDR1 SEHNR, CDR2 FQNEAQ (reference sequence). The CDR3 loop reads CASSSDTKSGRSPYEQYF. CDR3 nucleotides: TGTGCCAGCAGCTCCGACACGAAAAGCGGGAGAAGCCCCTACGAGCAGTACTTC.

The chain has TRBV25-1 and TRBJ1-2, with D uncertain. CDR1 and CDR2 (germline): MGHDK, SYGVNS. Trimming stripped 0 bases from V and 8 bases from J, with 19 bases between. The CDR3 runs 16 residues. Here the CDR3 reads CASSEYGEIGAKGYTF. In nucleotides, the CDR3 is TGTGCCAGCAGTGAATATGGCGAAATTGGAGCTAAGGGCTACACCTTC.

This clone has a handful of counts. The gene calls are TRBV4-2 and TRBJ1-1; tentatively, D is TRBD1 (5 bases). In germline, CDR1 is LGHNA, CDR2 YNFKEQ. The CDR3 sequence is 15 residues long. V lost 7 bases to trimming and J lost 4 bases, with 19 bases between them. This CDR3 reads CASTPAEGLGTEAFF. The CDR3 DNA is TGTGCCAGCACCCCCGCGGAGGGGTTGGGCACTGAAGCTTTCTTT.

This clone came up once. The V gene is TRBV20-1, the J gene TRBJ2-1; TRBD1 is a possible D gene (6 bases). Trimming removed 5 bases at V and 7 bases at J, with 9 bases between. This CDR3 has 11 amino acids. Per the germline V gene, CDR1 is DFQATT and CDR2 is SNEGSKA (reference sequence). CDR3 amino acids: CSAGTPNEQFF. DNA of the CDR3: TGCAGTGCTGGGACACCGAATGAGCAGTTCTTC.

CDR3: CASTSSGTGGAQPQHF. In DNA, the CDR3 is TGTGCCAGCACGTCCTCCGGGACAGGGGGCGCTCAGCCCCAGCATTTT. The V call is TRBV28, the J call TRBJ1-5, with 12 nucleotides matching TRBD1. Germline CDR1 is MDHEN and CDR2 is SYDVKM. V was clipped by 7 bases and J by 6 bases; unmatched bases: 10. This CDR3 has 16 amino acids.

The chain joins TRBV5-1 to TRBJ2-1; no definite D call. CDR3 size: 18 residues. Trimming stripped 4 bases from V and 0 bases from J, with 20 bases between. Per the germline V gene, CDR1 is SGHRS and CDR2 is YFSETQ. CDR3 nucleotide sequence: TGCGCCAGCAGCCCGGGCCCCAACGTCAGGAGCTCCTACAATGAGCAGTTCTTC. Protein sequence: CASSPGPNVRSSYNEQFF.

The chain employs TRBV7-9 and TRBJ2-7; TRBD2 might be the D (6 bases). Germline CDR1 is SEHNR and CDR2 is FQNEAQ (reference sequence). V lost 2 bases and J lost 0, with 11 bases in between. The CDR3 loop spans 15 amino acids. The CDR3 spells CASSLSGGISYEQYF. The CDR3 DNA sequence: TGTGCCAGCAGCTTATCTGGCGGGATCTCCTACGAGCAGTACTTC.

The rearrangement joins TRBV4-3 to TRBJ1-1, with a tentative D call TRBD1 (5 bases). Trimming removed 0 bases at V and 7 bases at J, with 12 bases between. The CDR3 covers 14 residues. The V gene's germline CDR1 is LGHNA and CDR2 YSLEER. CDR3 protein: CASSQEGRAYEAFF. CDR3 sequence (DNA): TGCGCCAGCAGCCAAGAGGGCAGGGCTTATGAAGCTTTCTTT.

The V and J genes are TRBV27 and TRBJ2-7, with a tentative D call TRBD2 (7 bases). CDR1 MNHEY and CDR2 SMNVEV come from the germline V gene (reference sequence). The CDR3 covers 14 residues. V was shortened by 6 bases and J by 3 bases, with 15 bases between the two germline ends. CDR3 DNA: TGTGCCAGCAGGCCCCGGGGGGCTCACTACGAGCAGTACTTC. It specifies CASRPRGAHYEQYF.

V gene TRBV7-8 combines with J gene TRBJ2-1; 11 nucleotides line up with TRBD2. Losses at the gene ends were 3 bases for V and 1 base for J; bases not matched to a gene: 8. The length of the CDR3 is 18 residues. From germline, CDR1 is SGHVS and CDR2 FQNEAQ. The CDR3 coding sequence is TGTGCCAGCAGCTTTGACTCTAGGACTAGCGGGTCCTACAATGAGCAGTTCTTC. Encoded protein: CASSFDSRTSGSYNEQFF.

This clone has only one observation. This chain uses TRBV27 with TRBJ2-7, with D perhaps matching TRBD1 or TRBD2 (6 bases each). The germline V and J ends were trimmed by 3 bases and 5 bases, with 20 bases remaining between them. This CDR3 contains 16 residues. Germline V gives CDR1 MNHEY, CDR2 SMNVEV (reference sequence). CDR3 bases: TGTGCCAGCAGTTTTTTCATTACAGGGACTCCTCACGAGCAGTACTTC. The encoded protein is CASSFFITGTPHEQYF.

The chain has TRBV6-1 and TRBJ2-3, with 14 nucleotides matching TRBD2. The V gene's germline CDR1 is MNHNS and CDR2 SASEGT. The CDR3 covers 15 residues. The J segment lost 8 bases and the V segment lost 6 bases, leaving 7 bases of the junction unmatched. DNA for the CDR3: TGTGCCAGCAGCCAAGGACTAGCGGGAGGCCGTACGCAGTATTTT. Its translation is CASSQGLAGGRTQYF.

V usage is TRBV18 and J usage is TRBJ1-1; D call uncertain. Germline V gene sequence: CDR1 KGHSH, CDR2 LQKENI. V gave up 3 bases and J gave up 1 base, with 12 bases separating them. The CDR3 is 15 amino acids. CDR3 residues: CASSPQTGPNTEAFF. As DNA, the CDR3 is TGTGCCAGCTCACCCCAGACTGGGCCGAACACTGAAGCTTTCTTT.